This record covers a single T cell receptor (beta chain). This specimen belongs to a study of control samples from healthy donors and cancer patients. Clones were read by immunoSEQ multiplex PCR, and TCRdb kept only the in-frame ones, dropping some. Found here are about 130,000 clones, around 93% of them singletons; the top ten hold around 1.6%. CDR1 and CDR2 from the germline V gene are SGHTA and FQGTGA. The CDR3 covers 15 residues. V trimming: 5 bases; J trimming: 4 bases; junction bases outside the gene matches: 3. The chain has TRBV7-3 and TRBJ2-1; TRBD2 agrees at 12 bases. Sequencing used PBMCs. This receptor was taken from a man over 45 with head and neck cancer. This CDR3 reads CASSTGTSGYNEQFF. The CDR3 nucleotides read TGTGCCAGCAGCACGGGGACTAGCGGGTACAATGAGCAGTTCTTC. Looking up the rest from reference TRBV7-3 and TRBJ2-1 gives the full variable domain: GAGVSQTPSNKVTEKGKYVELRCDPISGHTALYWYRQSLGQGPEFLIYFQGTGAADDSGLPNDRFFAVRPEGSVSTLKIQRTERGDSAVYLCASSTGTSGYNEQFFGPGTRLTVL.